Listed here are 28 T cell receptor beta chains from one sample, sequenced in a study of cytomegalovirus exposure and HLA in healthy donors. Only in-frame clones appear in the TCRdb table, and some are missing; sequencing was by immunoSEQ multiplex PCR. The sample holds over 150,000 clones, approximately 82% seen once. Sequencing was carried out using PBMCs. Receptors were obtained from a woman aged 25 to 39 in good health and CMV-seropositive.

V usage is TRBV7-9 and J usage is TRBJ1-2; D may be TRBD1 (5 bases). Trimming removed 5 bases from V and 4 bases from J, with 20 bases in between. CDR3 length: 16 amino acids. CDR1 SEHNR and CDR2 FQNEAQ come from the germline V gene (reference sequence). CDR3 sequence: CASSQSARGDFYGYTF. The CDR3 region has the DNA TGTGCCAGCAGCCAAAGTGCCCGGGGGGACTTCTATGGCTACACCTTC.

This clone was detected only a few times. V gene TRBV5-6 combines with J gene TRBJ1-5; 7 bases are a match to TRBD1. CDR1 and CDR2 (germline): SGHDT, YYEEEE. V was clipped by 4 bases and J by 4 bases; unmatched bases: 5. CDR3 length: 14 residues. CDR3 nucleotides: TGTGCCAGCAGCGGAGGGACAGAGAATCAGCCCCAGCATTTT. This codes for CASSGGTENQPQHF.

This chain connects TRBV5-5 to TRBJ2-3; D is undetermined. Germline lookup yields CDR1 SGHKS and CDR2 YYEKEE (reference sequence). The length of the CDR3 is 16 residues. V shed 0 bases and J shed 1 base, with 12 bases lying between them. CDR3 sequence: CASSLGVGQGTDTQYF. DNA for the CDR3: TGTGCCAGCAGCTTGGGCGTAGGCCAGGGCACAGATACGCAGTATTTT.

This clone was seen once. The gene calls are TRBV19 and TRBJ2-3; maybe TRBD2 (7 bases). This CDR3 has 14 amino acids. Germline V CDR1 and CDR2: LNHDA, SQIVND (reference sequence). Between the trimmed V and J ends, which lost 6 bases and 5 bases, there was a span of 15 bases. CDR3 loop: CASSDRRGGDTQYF. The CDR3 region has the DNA TGTGCCAGTAGCGACAGGAGGGGGGGAGATACGCAGTATTTT.

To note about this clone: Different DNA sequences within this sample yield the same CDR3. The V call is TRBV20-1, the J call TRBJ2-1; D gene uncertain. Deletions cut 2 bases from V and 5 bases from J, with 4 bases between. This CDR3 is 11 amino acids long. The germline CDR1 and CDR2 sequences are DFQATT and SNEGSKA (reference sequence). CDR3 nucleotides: TGCAGTGCTAGAAACAACAATGAGCAGTTCTTC. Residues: CSARNNNEQFF.

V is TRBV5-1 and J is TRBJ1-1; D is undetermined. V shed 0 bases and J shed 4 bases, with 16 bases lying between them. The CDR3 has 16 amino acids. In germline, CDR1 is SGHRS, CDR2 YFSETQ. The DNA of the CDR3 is TGCGCCAGCAGCTTGGCCGGGAGGTCAGGCGGCACTGAAGCTTTCTTT. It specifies CASSLAGRSGGTEAFF.

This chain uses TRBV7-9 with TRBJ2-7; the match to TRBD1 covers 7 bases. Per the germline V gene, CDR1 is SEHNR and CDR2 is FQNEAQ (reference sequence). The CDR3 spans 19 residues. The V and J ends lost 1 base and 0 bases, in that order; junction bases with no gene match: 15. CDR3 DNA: TGTGCCAGCAGCTTAGTATCTTTTTGGGACAGCCGCAGCTCCTACGAGCAGTACTTC. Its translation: CASSLVSFWDSRSSYEQYF.

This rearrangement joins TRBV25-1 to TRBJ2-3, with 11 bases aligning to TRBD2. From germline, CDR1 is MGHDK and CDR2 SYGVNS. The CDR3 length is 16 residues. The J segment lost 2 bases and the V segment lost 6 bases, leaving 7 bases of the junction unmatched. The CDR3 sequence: CASRTGTSGSTDTQYF. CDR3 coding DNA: TGTGCCAGCAGGACCGGGACTAGCGGATCCACAGATACGCAGTATTTT.

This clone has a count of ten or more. In nucleotides, the CDR3 is TGTGCCAGCAGCCCAGGTAGGGGATACGAGCAGTACTTC. Translated, it gives CASSPGRGYEQYF. V usage is TRBV7-9 and J usage is TRBJ2-7; the D gene is possibly TRBD1 (5 bases). The CDR3 loop spans 13 amino acids. Germline assignment: CDR1 SEHNR and CDR2 FQNEAQ (reference sequence). V lost 5 bases and J 4 bases, leaving 12 bases between the germline ends.

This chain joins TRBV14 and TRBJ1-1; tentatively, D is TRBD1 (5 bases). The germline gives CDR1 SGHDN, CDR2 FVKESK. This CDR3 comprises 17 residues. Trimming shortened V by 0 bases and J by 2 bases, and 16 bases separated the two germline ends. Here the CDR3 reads CASSQDLGRTLNTEAFF. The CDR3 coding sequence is TGTGCCAGCAGCCAAGATCTCGGGCGGACACTAAACACTGAAGCTTTCTTT.

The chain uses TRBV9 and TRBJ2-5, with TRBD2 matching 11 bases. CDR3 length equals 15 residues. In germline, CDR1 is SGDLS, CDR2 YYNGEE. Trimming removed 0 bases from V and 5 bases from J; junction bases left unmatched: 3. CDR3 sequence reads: CASSVGLAGMETQYF. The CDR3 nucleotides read TGTGCCAGCAGCGTAGGACTAGCGGGAATGGAGACCCAGTACTTC.

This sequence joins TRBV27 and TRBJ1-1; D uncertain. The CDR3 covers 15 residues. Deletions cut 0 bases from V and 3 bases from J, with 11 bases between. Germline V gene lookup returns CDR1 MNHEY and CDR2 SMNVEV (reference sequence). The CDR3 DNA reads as TGTGCCAGCAGTTTATCTCCCGGAGTTCACACTGAAGCTTTCTTT. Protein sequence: CASSLSPGVHTEAFF.

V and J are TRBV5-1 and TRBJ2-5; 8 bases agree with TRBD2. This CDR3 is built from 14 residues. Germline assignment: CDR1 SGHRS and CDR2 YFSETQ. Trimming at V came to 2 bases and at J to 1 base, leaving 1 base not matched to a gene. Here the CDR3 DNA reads TGCGCCAGCAGCTTCACTAGCGGCCAAGAGACCCAGTACTTC. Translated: CASSFTSGQETQYF.

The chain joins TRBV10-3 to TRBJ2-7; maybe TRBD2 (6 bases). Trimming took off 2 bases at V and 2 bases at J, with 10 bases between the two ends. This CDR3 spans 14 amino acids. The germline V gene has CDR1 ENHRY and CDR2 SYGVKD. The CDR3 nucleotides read TGTGCCATCAGTGAGGCGGGACGCACCTACGAGCAGTACTTC. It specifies CAISEAGRTYEQYF.

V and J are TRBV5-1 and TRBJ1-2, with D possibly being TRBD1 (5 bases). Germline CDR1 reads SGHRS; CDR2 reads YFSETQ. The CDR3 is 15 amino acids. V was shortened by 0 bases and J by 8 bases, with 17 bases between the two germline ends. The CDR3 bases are TGCGCCAGCAGCTTGGCACCGGCGCCCTCAGGGGGCTACACCTTC. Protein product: CASSLAPAPSGGYTF.

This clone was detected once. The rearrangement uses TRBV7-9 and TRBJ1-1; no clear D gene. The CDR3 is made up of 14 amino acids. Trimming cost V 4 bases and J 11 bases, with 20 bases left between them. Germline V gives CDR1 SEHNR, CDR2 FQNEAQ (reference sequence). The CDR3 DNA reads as TGTGCCAGCAGCTCGGGCGGGATGGGCAGAGGGGCTTTCTTT. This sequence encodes CASSSGGMGRGAFF.

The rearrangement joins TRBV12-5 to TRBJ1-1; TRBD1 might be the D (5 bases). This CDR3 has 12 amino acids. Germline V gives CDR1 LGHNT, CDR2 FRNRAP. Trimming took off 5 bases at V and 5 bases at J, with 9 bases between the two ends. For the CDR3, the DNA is TGTGCTAGTGGTCAGGGTTGGACTGAAGCTTTCTTT. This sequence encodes CASGQGWTEAFF.

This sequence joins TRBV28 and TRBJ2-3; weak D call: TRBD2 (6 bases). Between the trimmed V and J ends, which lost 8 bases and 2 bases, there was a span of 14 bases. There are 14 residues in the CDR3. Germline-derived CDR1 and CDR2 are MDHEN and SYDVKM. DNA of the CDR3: TGTGCCAGCCTCAAAGGCGGGGACACAGATACGCAGTATTTT. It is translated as CASLKGGDTDTQYF.

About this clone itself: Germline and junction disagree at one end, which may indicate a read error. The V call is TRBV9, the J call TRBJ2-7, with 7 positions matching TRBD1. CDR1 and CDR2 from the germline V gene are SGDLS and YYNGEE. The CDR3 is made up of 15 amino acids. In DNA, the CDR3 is TGCGCCAGCAGCGTAGGGACAGCGGCAGCCTACGAGCAGTACTTC. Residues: CASSVGTAAAYEQYF.

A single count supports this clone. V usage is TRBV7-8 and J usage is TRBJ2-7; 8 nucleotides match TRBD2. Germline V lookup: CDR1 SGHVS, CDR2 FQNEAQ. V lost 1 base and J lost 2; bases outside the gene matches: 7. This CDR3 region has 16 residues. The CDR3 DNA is TGTGCCAGCAGCTTAGTGGCCAGCGGGAGACCCTACGAGCAGTACTTC. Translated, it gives CASSLVASGRPYEQYF.

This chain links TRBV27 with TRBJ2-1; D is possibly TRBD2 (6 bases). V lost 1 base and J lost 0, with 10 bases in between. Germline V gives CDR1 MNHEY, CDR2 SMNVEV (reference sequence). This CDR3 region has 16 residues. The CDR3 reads CASSLLRGNSYNEQFF. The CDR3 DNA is TGTGCCAGCAGTTTATTGCGGGGAAACTCCTACAATGAGCAGTTCTTC.

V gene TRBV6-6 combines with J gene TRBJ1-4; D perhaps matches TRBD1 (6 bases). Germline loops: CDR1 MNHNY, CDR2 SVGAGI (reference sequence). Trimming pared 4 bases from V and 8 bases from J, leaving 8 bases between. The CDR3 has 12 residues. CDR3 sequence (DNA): TGTGCCAGCAGTTTTCAGGGGGAAAAACTGTTTTTT. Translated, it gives CASSFQGEKLFF.

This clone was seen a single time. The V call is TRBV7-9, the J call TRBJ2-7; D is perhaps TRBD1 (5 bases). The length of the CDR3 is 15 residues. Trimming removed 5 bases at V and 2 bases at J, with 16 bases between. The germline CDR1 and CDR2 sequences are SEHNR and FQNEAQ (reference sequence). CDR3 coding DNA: TGTGCCAGCAGCCTCCAACAGGACCGAACCTACGAGCAGTACTTC. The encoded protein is CASSLQQDRTYEQYF.

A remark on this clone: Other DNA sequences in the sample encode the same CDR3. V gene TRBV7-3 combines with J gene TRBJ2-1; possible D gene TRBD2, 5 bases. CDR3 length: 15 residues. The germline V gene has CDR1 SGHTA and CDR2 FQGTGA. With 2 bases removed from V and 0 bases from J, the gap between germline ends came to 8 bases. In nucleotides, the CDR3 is TGTGCCAGCAGCTTAGATGGGAGCTCCTACAATGAGCAGTTCTTC. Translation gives CASSLDGSSYNEQFF.

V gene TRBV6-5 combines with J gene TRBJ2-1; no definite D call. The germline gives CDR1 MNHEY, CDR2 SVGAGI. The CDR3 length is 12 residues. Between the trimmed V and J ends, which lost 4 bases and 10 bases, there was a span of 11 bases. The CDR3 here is CASSFRLGEQFF. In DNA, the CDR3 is TGTGCCAGCAGTTTCAGGTTGGGCGAGCAGTTCTTC.

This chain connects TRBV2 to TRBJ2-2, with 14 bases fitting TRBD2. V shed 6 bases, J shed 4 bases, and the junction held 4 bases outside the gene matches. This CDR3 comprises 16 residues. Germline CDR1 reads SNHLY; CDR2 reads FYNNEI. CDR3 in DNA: TGTGCCAGCAGGGGACTAGCGGGGGCATCCACCGGGGAGCTGTTTTTT. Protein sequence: CASRGLAGASTGELFF.

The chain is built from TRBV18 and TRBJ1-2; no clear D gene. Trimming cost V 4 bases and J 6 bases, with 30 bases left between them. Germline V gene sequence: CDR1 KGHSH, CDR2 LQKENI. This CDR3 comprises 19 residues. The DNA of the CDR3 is TGTGCCAGCTCACAAACGCGGGGTAATGTGAATTTAGGCGAGGATGGCTACACCTTC. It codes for CASSQTRGNVNLGEDGYTF.

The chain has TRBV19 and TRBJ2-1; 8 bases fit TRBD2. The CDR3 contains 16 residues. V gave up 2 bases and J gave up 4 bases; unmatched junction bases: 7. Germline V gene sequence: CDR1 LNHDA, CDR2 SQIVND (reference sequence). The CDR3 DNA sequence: TGTGCCAGTAGTATAATCGCACGGGGGGGATACAATGAGCAGTTCTTC. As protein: CASSIIARGGYNEQFF. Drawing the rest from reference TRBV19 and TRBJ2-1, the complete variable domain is DGGITQSPKYLFRKEGQNVTLSCEQNLNHDAMYWYRQDPGQGLRLIYYSQIVNDFQKGDIAEGYSVSREKKESFPLTVTSAQKNPTAFYLCASSIIARGGYNEQFFGPGTRLTVL.